This T cell receptor (beta chain) was retrieved from a study of beta chain features in type 1 diabetes. Study at large: Patients did not differ from healthy donors in age, gender or cell yield. In all, around 110,000,000 sorted cells from all samples were analyzed.

The whole isolated RNA underwent reverse transcription, so sequencing captured expressed TCRB transcripts. Clones were read by immunoSEQ multiplex PCR, and TCRdb kept only the in-frame ones, dropping some. The sample shows about 900,000 clones, 17% of them seen only once. Study-wide points: The naive, central memory and Treg TCRB repertoires looked more alike in patients than they did in healthy donors. For patients and controls alike, PCR might favor shorter templates to the same degree.

This CDR3 is built from 15 residues. Germline lookup yields CDR1 MNHNY and CDR2 SVGAGI (reference sequence). After removal of 5 bases from V and 4 bases from J, the junction contained 8 bases not matched to a gene. In regard to this clone: No antigen is known for it.

This clonotype was sampled from a woman aged 18-29 years in good health. The chain links TRBV6-6 to TRBJ2-5, with 9 bases fitting TRBD1. The sequencing input was naive CD4+ T cells from blood. Here the CDR3 DNA reads TGTGCCAGCAGTCACCGACAGGGGGGAGGAGAGACCCAGTACTTC. This translates into CASSHRQGGGETQYF.